These 4 T cell receptor beta chains were sequenced from one sample in a study of blood T cell repertoires in COVID-19. Sequencing was performed with immunoSEQ multiplex PCR; in TCRdb, only in-frame clones are kept and a portion is missing. The data contain a few hundred thousand clones, around 85% of them singletons. The sequencing input was peripheral blood. The receptors come from a woman aged 18 to 35 with acute or convalescent COVID-19.

The chain couples TRBV7-9 to TRBJ1-1; the match to TRBD1 covers 10 bases. This CDR3 spans 15 amino acids. Germline lookup yields CDR1 SEHNR and CDR2 FQNEAQ (reference sequence). With 1 base clipped from V and 3 bases from J, the junction kept 2 bases outside the gene matches. The DNA for the CDR3 is TGTGCCAGCAGCTTAGACGGACAGGGGGACACTGAAGCTTTCTTT. This codes for CASSLDGQGDTEAFF. The whole variable domain, remainder taken from reference TRBV7-9 and TRBJ1-1, is DTGVSQNPRHKITKRGQNVTFRCDPISEHNRLYWYRQTLGQGPEFLTYFQNEAQLEKSRLLSDRFSAERPKGSFSTLEIQRTEQGDSAMYLCASSLDGQGDTEAFFGQGTRLTVV.

The V and J genes are TRBV28 and TRBJ1-1; TRBD1 agrees at 8 bases. This CDR3 is 15 amino acids long. The trim removed 4 bases at V and 7 bases at J, leaving 11 bases unmatched. Germline V lookup: CDR1 MDHEN, CDR2 SYDVKM. The CDR3 DNA is TGTGCCAGCAGTTCGACTAGACAGGGGAAGTATGAAGCTTTCTTT. Residues: CASSSTRQGKYEAFF. Supplemented by reference TRBV28 and TRBJ1-1, the full variable domain reads DVKVTQSSRYLVKRTGEKVFLECVQDMDHENMFWYRQDPGLGLRLIYFSYDVKMKEKGDIPEGYSVSREKKERFSLILESASTNQTSMYLCASSSTRQGKYEAFFGQGTRLTVV.

The chain combines TRBV6-5 with TRBJ2-5; tentative D call: TRBD2 (5 bases). Germline V CDR1 and CDR2: MNHEY, SVGAGI. The V end lost 6 bases, the J end lost 5 bases, and 19 bases lay between the germline ends. The length of the CDR3 is 15 residues. The CDR3 sequence is CASRRDSRPEETQYF. The CDR3 coding sequence is TGTGCCAGCAGGAGGGATAGCCGACCGGAGGAGACCCAGTACTTC.

V usage is TRBV19 and J usage is TRBJ2-1; 11 bases are a match to TRBD2. This CDR3 has 15 residues. The germline CDR1 and CDR2 sequences are LNHDA and SQIVND (reference sequence). V gave up 6 bases and J gave up 5 bases; unmatched junction bases: 6. CDR3 DNA: TGTGCCAGTAGAATCCTAGCGGGAGGAAACAATGAGCAGTTCTTC. Translation gives CASRILAGGNNEQFF.